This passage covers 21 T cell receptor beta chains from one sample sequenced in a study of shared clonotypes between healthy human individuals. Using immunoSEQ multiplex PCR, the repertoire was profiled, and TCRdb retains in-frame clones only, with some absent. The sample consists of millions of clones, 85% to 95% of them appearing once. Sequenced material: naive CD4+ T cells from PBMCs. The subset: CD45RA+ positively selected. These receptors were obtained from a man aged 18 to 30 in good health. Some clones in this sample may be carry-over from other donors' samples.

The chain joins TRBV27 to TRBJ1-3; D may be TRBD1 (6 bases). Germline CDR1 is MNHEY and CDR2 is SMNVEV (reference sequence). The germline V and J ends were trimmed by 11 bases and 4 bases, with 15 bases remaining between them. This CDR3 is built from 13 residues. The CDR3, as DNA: TGTGCCTGCTCACAGGGAGCCGGAAACACCATATATTTT. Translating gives CACSQGAGNTIYF.

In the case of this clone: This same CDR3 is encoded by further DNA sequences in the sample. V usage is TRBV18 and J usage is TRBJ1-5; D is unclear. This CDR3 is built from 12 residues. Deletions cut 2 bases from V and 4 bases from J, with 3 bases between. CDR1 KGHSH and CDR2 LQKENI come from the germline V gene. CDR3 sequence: CASSPDNQPQHF. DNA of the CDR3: TGTGCCAGCTCACCAGATAATCAGCCCCAGCATTTT. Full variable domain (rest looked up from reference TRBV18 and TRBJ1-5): NAGVMQNPRHLVRRRGQEARLRCSPMKGHSHVYWYRQLPEEGLKFMVYLQKENIIDESGMPKERFSAEFPKEGPSILRIQQVVRGDSAAYFCASSPDNQPQHFGDGTRLSIL.

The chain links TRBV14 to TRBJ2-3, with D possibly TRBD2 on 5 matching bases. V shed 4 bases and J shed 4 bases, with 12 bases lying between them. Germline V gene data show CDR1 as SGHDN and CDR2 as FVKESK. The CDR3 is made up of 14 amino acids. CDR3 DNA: TGTGCCAGCAGCCTCGGCAACGGGGCAGATACGCAGTATTTT. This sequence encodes CASSLGNGADTQYF.

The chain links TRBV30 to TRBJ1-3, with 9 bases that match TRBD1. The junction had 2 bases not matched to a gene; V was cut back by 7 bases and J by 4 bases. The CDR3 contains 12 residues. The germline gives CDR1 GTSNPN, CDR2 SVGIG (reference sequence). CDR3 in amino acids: CALGTGGNTIYF. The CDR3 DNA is TGTGCCTTAGGGACAGGGGGAAACACCATATATTTT.

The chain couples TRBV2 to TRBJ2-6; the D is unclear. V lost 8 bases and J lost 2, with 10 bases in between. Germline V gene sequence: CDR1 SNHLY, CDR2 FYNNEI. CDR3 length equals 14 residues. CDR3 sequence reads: CASCRTAGANVLTF. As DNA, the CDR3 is TGTGCCAGCTGCAGAACGGCTGGGGCCAACGTCCTGACTTTC. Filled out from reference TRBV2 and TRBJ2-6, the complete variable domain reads EPEVTQTPSHQVTQMGQEVILRCVPISNHLYFYWYRQILGQKVEFLVSFYNNEISEKSEIFDDQFSVERPDGSNFTLKIRSTKLEDSAMYFCASCRTAGANVLTFGAGSRLTVL.

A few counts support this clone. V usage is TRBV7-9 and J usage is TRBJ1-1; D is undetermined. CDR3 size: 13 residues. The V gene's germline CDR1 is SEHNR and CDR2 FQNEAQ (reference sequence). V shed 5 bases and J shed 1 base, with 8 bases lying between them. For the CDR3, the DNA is TGTGCCAGCAGCCGTATCGCGAACACTGAAGCTTTCTTT. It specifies CASSRIANTEAFF.

As DNA, the CDR3 is TGCGCCAGCAGCCCCGTCCAGTCTAACTATGGCTACACCTTC. Its translation is CASSPVQSNYGYTF. This chain links TRBV5-1 with TRBJ1-2, with D unclear. The CDR3 totals 14 residues. Trimming took off 4 bases at V and 0 bases at J, with 10 bases between the two ends. From germline, CDR1 is SGHRS and CDR2 YFSETQ.

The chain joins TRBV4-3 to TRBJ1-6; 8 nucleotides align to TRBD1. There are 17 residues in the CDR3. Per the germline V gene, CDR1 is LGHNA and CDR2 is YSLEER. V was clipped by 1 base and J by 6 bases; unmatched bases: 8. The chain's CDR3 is CASSQGGGQGSNSPLHF. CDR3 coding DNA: TGCGCCAGCAGCCAAGGGGGTGGACAGGGATCTAATTCACCCCTCCACTTT.

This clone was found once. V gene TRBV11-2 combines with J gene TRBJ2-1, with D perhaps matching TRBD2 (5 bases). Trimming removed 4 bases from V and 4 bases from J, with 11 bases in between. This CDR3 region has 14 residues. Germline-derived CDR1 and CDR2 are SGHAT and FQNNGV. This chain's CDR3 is CASSSRGGYNEQFF. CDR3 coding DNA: TGTGCCAGCAGCTCTCGGGGTGGGTACAATGAGCAGTTCTTC.

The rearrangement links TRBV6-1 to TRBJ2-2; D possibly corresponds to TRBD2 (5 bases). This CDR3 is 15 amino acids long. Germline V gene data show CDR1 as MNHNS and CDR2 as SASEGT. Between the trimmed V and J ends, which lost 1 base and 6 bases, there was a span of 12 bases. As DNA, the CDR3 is TGTGCCAGCAGTGAAGGTACTAGAAGGTCCGGGGAGCTGTTTTTT. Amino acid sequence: CASSEGTRRSGELFF.

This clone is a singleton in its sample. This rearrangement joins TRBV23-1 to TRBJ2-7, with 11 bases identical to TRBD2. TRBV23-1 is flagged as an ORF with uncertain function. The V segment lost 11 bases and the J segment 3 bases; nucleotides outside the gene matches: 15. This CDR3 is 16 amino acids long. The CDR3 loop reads CAQSQLAGEICYEQYF. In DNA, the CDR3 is TGCGCCCAAAGTCAACTAGCGGGAGAGATCTGCTACGAGCAGTACTTC.

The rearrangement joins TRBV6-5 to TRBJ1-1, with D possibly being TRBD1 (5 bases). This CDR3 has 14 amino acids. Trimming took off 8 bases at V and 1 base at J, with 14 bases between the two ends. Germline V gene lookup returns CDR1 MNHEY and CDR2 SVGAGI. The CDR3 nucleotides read TGTGCCAGCCATGACCCAGACAGGAACACTGAAGCTTTCTTT. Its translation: CASHDPDRNTEAFF.

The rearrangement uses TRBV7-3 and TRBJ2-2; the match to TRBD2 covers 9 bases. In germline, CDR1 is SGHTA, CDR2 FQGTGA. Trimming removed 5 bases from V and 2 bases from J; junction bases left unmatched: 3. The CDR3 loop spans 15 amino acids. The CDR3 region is CASSHSGSNTGELFF. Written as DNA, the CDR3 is TGTGCCAGCAGCCATAGCGGGAGTAACACCGGGGAGCTGTTTTTT.

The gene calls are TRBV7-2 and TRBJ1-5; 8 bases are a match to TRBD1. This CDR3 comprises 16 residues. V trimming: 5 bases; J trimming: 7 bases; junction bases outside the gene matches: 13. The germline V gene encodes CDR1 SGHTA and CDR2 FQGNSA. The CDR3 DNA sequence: TGTGCCAGCAGCAATTATCAGATCCAGGGGGCCCAGCCCCAGCATTTT. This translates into CASSNYQIQGAQPQHF.

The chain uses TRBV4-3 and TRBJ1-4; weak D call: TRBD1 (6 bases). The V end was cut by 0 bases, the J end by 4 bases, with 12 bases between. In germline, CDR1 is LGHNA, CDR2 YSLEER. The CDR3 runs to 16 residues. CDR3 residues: CASSQDFRQDNEKLFF. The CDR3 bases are TGCGCCAGCAGCCAAGATTTTAGACAGGATAATGAAAAACTGTTTTTT.

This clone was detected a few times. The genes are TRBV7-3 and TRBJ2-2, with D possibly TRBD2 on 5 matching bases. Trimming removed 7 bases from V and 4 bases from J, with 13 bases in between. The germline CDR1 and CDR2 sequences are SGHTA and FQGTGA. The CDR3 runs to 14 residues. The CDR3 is CASTIGVSTGELFF. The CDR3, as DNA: TGTGCCAGCACCATCGGGGTATCCACCGGGGAGCTGTTTTTT. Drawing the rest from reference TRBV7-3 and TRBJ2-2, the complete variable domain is GAGVSQTPSNKVTEKGKYVELRCDPISGHTALYWYRQSLGQGPEFLIYFQGTGAADDSGLPNDRFFAVRPEGSVSTLKIQRTERGDSAVYLCASTIGVSTGELFFGEGSRLTVL.

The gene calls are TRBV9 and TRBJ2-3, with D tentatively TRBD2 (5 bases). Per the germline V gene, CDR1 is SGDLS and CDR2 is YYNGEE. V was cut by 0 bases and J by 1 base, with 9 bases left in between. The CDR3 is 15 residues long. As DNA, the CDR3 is TGTGCCAGCAGCGTAGTAGAGGAGGGCACAGATACGCAGTATTTT. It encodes CASSVVEEGTDTQYF. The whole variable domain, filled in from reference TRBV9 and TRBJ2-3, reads DSGVTQTPKHLITATGQRVTLRCSPRSGDLSVYWYQQSLDQGLQFLIQYYNGEERAKGNILERFSAQQFPDLHSELNLSSLELGDSALYFCASSVVEEGTDTQYFGPGTRLTVL.

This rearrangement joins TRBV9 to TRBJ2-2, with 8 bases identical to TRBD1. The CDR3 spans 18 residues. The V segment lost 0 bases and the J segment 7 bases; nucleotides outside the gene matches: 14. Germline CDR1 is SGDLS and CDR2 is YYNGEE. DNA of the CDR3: TGTGCCAGCAGCGTAGCTCCAGGGGGCGCCCCACGGGGCGGGGAGCTGTTTTTT. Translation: CASSVAPGGAPRGGELFF.

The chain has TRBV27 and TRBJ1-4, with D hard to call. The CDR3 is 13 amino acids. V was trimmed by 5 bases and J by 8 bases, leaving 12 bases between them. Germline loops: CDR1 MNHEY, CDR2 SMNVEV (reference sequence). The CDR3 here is CASSPRGSEKLFF. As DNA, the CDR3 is TGTGCCAGCAGTCCCCGTGGCAGCGAAAAACTGTTTTTT.

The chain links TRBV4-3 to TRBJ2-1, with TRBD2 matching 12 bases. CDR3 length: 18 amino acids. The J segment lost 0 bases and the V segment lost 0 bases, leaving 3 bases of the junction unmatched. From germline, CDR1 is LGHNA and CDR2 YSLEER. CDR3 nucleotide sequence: TGCGCCAGCAGCCAAGATCAGACTAGCGGGAGCTCCTACAATGAGCAGTTCTTC. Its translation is CASSQDQTSGSSYNEQFF.

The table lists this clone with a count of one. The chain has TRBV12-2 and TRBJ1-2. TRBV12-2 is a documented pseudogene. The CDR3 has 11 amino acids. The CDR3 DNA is TGTGCAAGTCGCTTCGGGTCTGGCTACACCTTC. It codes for CASRFGSGYTF.